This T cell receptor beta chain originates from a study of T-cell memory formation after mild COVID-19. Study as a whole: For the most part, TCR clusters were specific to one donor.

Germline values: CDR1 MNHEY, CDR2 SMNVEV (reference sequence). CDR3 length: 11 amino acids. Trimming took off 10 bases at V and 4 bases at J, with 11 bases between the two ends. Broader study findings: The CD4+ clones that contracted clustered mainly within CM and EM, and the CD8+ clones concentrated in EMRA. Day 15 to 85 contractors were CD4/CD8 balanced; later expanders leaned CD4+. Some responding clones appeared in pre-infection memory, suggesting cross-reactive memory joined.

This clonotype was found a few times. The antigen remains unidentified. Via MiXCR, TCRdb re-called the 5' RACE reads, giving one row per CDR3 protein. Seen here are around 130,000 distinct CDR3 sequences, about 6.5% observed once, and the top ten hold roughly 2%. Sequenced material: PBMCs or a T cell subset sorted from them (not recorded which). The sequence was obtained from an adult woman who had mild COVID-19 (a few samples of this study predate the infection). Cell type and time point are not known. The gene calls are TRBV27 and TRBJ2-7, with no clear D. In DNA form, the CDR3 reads TGTGCCATCCGGGCCCTATACGAGCAGTACTTC. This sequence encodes CAIRALYEQYF.